This is a list of T cell receptor beta chains from one sample in a study of T cells in Graves' hyperthyroidism and ophthalmopathy. MiXCR, applied by TCRdb to the multiplex PCR reads, yields one record per CDR3 protein. Here the sample spans hundreds of thousands of distinct CDR3 sequences, roughly 15% being singletons. The sample was blood. The receptors were gathered from a woman between 18 and 29 years old with Graves' hyperthyroidism. Each CDR3 is given with its conserved first and last residue. A D gene is named only where the DNA matches it firmly. A row's size may be missing; if present it is once, few, many or a size class.

CDR3 protein: CASSYGGHLNTEAFF
CDR3 DNA: TGTGCCAGCAGTTACGGGGGACATCTGAACACTGAAGCTTTCTTT
CDR3 length: 15
J gene: TRBJ1-1
clone size: many
D gene: -
V gene: TRBV6-6

CDR3 protein: CASSLRQGTGNEQFF
CDR3 DNA: TGTGCCAGCAGCTTACGCCAGGGAACAGGTAATGAGCAGTTCTTC
CDR3 length: 15
J gene: TRBJ2-1
clone size: few
D gene: -
V gene: TRBV11-3

CDR3 protein: CASSVDRGGNQPQHF
CDR3 DNA: TGTGCCAGTAGTGTAGACAGGGGTGGCAATCAGCCCCAGCATTTT
CDR3 length: 15
J gene: TRBJ1-5
clone size: -
D gene: TRBD1
V gene: TRBV19

CDR3 protein: CASREGSRVNTGELFF
CDR3 DNA: TGCGCCAGCAGGGAGGGGTCCAGAGTAAACACCGGGGAGCTGTTTTTT
CDR3 length: 16
J gene: TRBJ2-2
clone size: few
D gene: -
V gene: TRBV10-1

CDR3 protein: CASSSRAGVSEQYF
CDR3 DNA: TGTGCCAGCAGTAGTAGAGCAGGGGTAAGCGAGCAGTACTTC
CDR3 length: 14
J gene: TRBJ2-7
clone size: many
D gene: -
V gene: TRBV7-9

CDR3 protein: CASRREGYAYEQYF
CDR3 DNA: TGTGCCAGTAGGAGGGAGGGCTATGCCTACGAGCAGTACTTC
CDR3 length: 14
J gene: TRBJ2-7
clone size: few
D gene: TRBD2
V gene: TRBV2

CDR3 protein: CASSYSMIAGQETQYF
CDR3 DNA: TGTGCCAGCAGTTACTCGATGATAGCGGGCCAAGAGACCCAGTACTTC
CDR3 length: 16
J gene: TRBJ2-5
clone size: -
D gene: TRBD2
V gene: TRBV6-2/TRBV6-3

CDR3 protein: CASRQGGELFF
CDR3 DNA: TGTGCCAGCCGTCAGGGCGGGGAGCTGTTTTTT
CDR3 length: 11
J gene: TRBJ2-2
clone size: -
D gene: -
V gene: TRBV19

CDR3 protein: CSAELGRGVTGELFF
CDR3 DNA: TGCAGCGCTGAGCTGGGGCGCGGGGTCACCGGGGAGCTGTTTTTT
CDR3 length: 15
J gene: TRBJ2-2
clone size: few
D gene: -
V gene: TRBV29-1

CDR3 protein: CAISDFTSGRHEQFF
CDR3 DNA: TGTGCCATCAGTGACTTTACTAGCGGGAGACATGAGCAGTTCTTC
CDR3 length: 15
J gene: TRBJ2-1
clone size: -
D gene: TRBD2
V gene: TRBV10-3

CDR3 protein: CSARDPGQGRDEQFF
CDR3 DNA: TGCAGTGCTAGAGATCCGGGACAAGGAAGGGATGAGCAGTTCTTC
CDR3 length: 15
J gene: TRBJ2-1
clone size: -
D gene: -
V gene: TRBV20-1

CDR3 protein: CASSGTGTTGELFF
CDR3 DNA: TGTGCCAGCAGTGGGACAGGGACTACCGGGGAGCTGTTTTTT
CDR3 length: 14
J gene: TRBJ2-2
clone size: many
D gene: TRBD1
V gene: TRBV2

CDR3 protein: CASSPTSGTYYEQYF
CDR3 DNA: TGCGCCAGCAGCCCCACTAGCGGGACCTACTACGAGCAGTACTTC
CDR3 length: 15
J gene: TRBJ2-7
clone size: many
D gene: TRBD2
V gene: TRBV5-1

CDR3 protein: CAGKRRSSYEQYF
CDR3 DNA: TGTGCCGGAAAACGCAGGAGCTCCTACGAGCAGTACTTC
CDR3 length: 13
J gene: TRBJ2-7
clone size: many
D gene: -
V gene: TRBV28

CDR3 protein: CASSPYEATRGSSYEQYF
CDR3 DNA: TGTGCCAGCAGTCCGTACGAGGCGACTAGAGGAAGCTCCTACGAGCAGTACTTC
CDR3 length: 18
J gene: TRBJ2-7
clone size: few
D gene: -
V gene: TRBV28